Below are 30 T cell receptor beta chains sequenced from a single sample in a study of CD8 T cells in Susac syndrome. Reverse transcription of 0.5 to 1 ug RNA was performed with random hexamers. TCRdb re-called the immunoSEQ multiplex PCR reads through MiXCR, storing one row per CDR3 protein. The sample shows some 190,000 distinct CDR3 sequences, approximately 95% of them seen only once. The sequencing input was CD4+ T cells from PBMCs. The receptor source for this set is a human donor in good health.

This clonotype was found once. V is TRBV20-1 and J is TRBJ1-1, with D unclear. There are 13 residues in the CDR3. The V end was cut by 3 bases, the J end by 3 bases, with 11 bases between. Germline-derived CDR1 and CDR2 are DFQATT and SNEGSKA (reference sequence). The CDR3 bases are TGCAGTGCTAGGAGGGAGTGGGACACTGAAGCTTTCTTT. This encodes CSARREWDTEAFF.

The V gene is TRBV12-3 or TRBV12-4, the J gene TRBJ2-7, with 9 bases fitting TRBD1. Trimming took 3 bases from V and 3 from J; bases not matched to a gene: 6. The CDR3 length is 15 residues. CDR3 sequence (DNA): TGTGCCAGCAGTTTGGGGGACAGGGAGAACTACGAGCAGTACTTC. Translated, it gives CASSLGDRENYEQYF.

The J gene is TRBJ2-5, the V gene TRBV20-1, with TRBD2 matching over 11 bases. Germline loops: CDR1 DFQATT, CDR2 SNEGSKA (reference sequence). The CDR3 spans 12 residues. V lost 6 bases and J lost 7; bases outside the gene matches: 4. CDR3 in amino acids: CSAFSGRGTQYF. The CDR3 nucleotides read TGCAGTGCGTTTAGCGGGAGGGGGACCCAGTACTTC.

The chain employs TRBV28 and TRBJ2-3; D not certain. Trimming pared 4 bases from V and 5 bases from J, leaving 4 bases between. Germline V gene sequence: CDR1 MDHEN, CDR2 SYDVKM. The CDR3 runs 11 residues. The CDR3 region has the DNA TGTGCCAGCAGTTCTCAAGATACGCAGTATTTT. Encoded protein: CASSSQDTQYF.

This chain joins TRBV3-1 and TRBJ2-1, with 8 bases lining up with TRBD1. The V segment lost 2 bases and the J segment 9 bases; nucleotides outside the gene matches: 9. The CDR3 runs to 15 residues. In germline, CDR1 is LGHDT, CDR2 YNNKEL (reference sequence). CDR3 region: CASSQMGQAGAEQFF. As DNA, the CDR3 is TGTGCCAGCAGCCAAATGGGACAGGCAGGGGCTGAGCAGTTCTTC.

V is TRBV25-1 and J is TRBJ2-5, with D hard to call. The CDR3 contains 13 residues. From germline, CDR1 is MGHDK and CDR2 SYGVNS. V was clipped by 9 bases and J by 1 base, with 12 bases between them. The CDR3, as DNA: TGTGCCAGTCAGGACGGACCCCAAGAGACCCAGTACTTC. Translating it yields CASQDGPQETQYF.

The chain links TRBV2 to TRBJ2-3; the match to TRBD1 covers 9 bases. V shed 7 bases, J shed 2 bases, and the junction held 4 bases outside the gene matches. From germline, CDR1 is SNHLY and CDR2 FYNNEI. CDR3 length: 14 residues. CDR3 bases: TGTGCCAGCATACGGGACAGGGACACAGATACGCAGTATTTT. Protein: CASIRDRDTDTQYF.

The gene calls are TRBV9 and TRBJ1-2, with 7 bases lining up with TRBD1. Germline V gene lookup returns CDR1 SGDLS and CDR2 YYNGEE. The CDR3 runs to 13 residues. Trimming at V came to 3 bases and at J to 7 bases, leaving 6 bases not matched to a gene. For the CDR3, the DNA is TGTGCCAGCAGCGCGGACAGGTTTAGTGGCTACACCTTC. This sequence encodes CASSADRFSGYTF.

This chain links TRBV30 with TRBJ2-3; 7 nucleotides line up with TRBD2. With 2 bases clipped from V and 4 bases from J, the junction kept 0 bases outside the gene matches. Germline values: CDR1 GTSNPN, CDR2 SVGIG (reference sequence). The CDR3 runs to 12 residues. CDR3 sequence: CAWSLAADTQYF. CDR3 bases: TGTGCCTGGAGTCTAGCGGCAGATACGCAGTATTTT.

This clonotype appeared once. The rearrangement joins TRBV7-3 to TRBJ2-2; 7 nucleotides agree with TRBD1. In germline, CDR1 is SGHTA, CDR2 FQGTGA. This CDR3 has 15 amino acids. Unmatched junction bases numbered 5, after V lost 7 bases and J lost 0 bases. In nucleotides, the CDR3 is TGTGCCAGCACGACGACAGGGACGAACACCGGGGAGCTGTTTTTT. This codes for CASTTTGTNTGELFF.

The V call is TRBV4-3, the J call TRBJ2-7, with D unclear. Germline V lookup: CDR1 LGHNA, CDR2 YSLEER. This CDR3 is built from 15 residues. V lost 0 bases and J lost 6, with 15 bases in between. The CDR3 nucleotides are TGCGCCAGCAGCCAAGACGTAGTATGGGCGAGCGAGCAGTACTTC. Its protein is CASSQDVVWASEQYF.

The chain employs TRBV20-1 and TRBJ2-1; TRBD2 agrees at 9 bases. The J segment lost 8 bases and the V segment lost 4 bases, leaving 9 bases of the junction unmatched. The CDR3 has 14 amino acids. CDR1 is DFQATT and CDR2 is SNEGSKA in the germline V gene (reference sequence). The DNA for the CDR3 is TGCAGTGCTACCGGGACTAGCCTTTGGTATGAGCAGTTCTTC. Residues: CSATGTSLWYEQFF.

The chain has TRBV19 and TRBJ2-5; D not resolved. V was trimmed by 2 bases and J by 2 bases, leaving 6 bases between them. CDR1 LNHDA and CDR2 SQIVND come from the germline V gene (reference sequence). This CDR3 is 13 amino acids long. The CDR3 sequence is CASSIQLQETQYF. The CDR3 region has the DNA TGTGCCAGTAGTATACAGCTACAAGAGACCCAGTACTTC.

This chain uses TRBV19 with TRBJ2-5, with a weak D call TRBD2 (5 bases). The V end was cut by 1 base, the J end by 4 bases, with 13 bases between. Germline-derived CDR1 and CDR2 are LNHDA and SQIVND (reference sequence). This CDR3 contains 15 residues. CDR3 amino acids: CASSIGPGNIETQYF. In nucleotides, the CDR3 is TGTGCCAGTAGTATAGGACCGGGGAATATAGAGACCCAGTACTTC.

This sequence joins TRBV10-3 and TRBJ2-5; D unresolved. The germline gives CDR1 ENHRY, CDR2 SYGVKD. This CDR3 is built from 14 residues. With 3 bases removed from V and 3 bases from J, the gap between germline ends came to 11 bases. The CDR3 DNA follows: TGTGCCATCAGTGATGTGGTTACCGAAGAGACCCAGTACTTC. Protein sequence: CAISDVVTEETQYF.

The rearrangement joins TRBV29-1 to TRBJ1-1; D remains ambiguous. This CDR3 spans 14 amino acids. CDR1 SQVTM and CDR2 ANQGSEA come from the germline V gene. With 5 bases removed from V and 1 base from J, the gap between germline ends came to 14 bases. CDR3 amino acids: CSVRLPIKNTEAFF. CDR3 nucleotide sequence: TGCAGCGTTCGCCTCCCAATTAAGAACACTGAAGCTTTCTTT.

The chain employs TRBV10-3 and TRBJ2-6, with D possibly called TRBD1 or TRBD2 (5 bases each). Germline V gene data show CDR1 as ENHRY and CDR2 as SYGVKD. The V end lost 10 bases, the J end lost 2 bases, and 9 bases lay between the germline ends. CDR3 length: 13 amino acids. CDR3: CATGDPGANVLTF. The DNA for the CDR3 is TGTGCCACCGGGGACCCTGGGGCCAACGTCCTGACTTTC.

This chain uses TRBV15 with TRBJ1-1; the D gene is possibly TRBD1 (5 bases). The ends were cut back, 0 bases at V and 5 bases at J, with 10 bases in the middle. Germline CDR1 reads LNHNV; CDR2 reads YYDKDF (reference sequence). This CDR3 has 14 amino acids. This chain's CDR3 is CATSRDRVGTEAFF. Written as DNA, the CDR3 is TGTGCCACCAGCAGAGACAGGGTGGGGACTGAAGCTTTCTTT.

V gene TRBV29-1 combines with J gene TRBJ1-4; TRBD1 matches 9 bases. This CDR3 contains 13 residues. After removal of 4 bases from V and 8 bases from J, the junction contained 5 bases not matched to a gene. The germline V gene encodes CDR1 SQVTM and CDR2 ANQGSEA. This chain's CDR3 is CSVGAGQGEKLFF. The CDR3, as DNA: TGCAGCGTTGGAGCGGGACAGGGCGAAAAACTGTTTTTT.

V and J are TRBV29-1 and TRBJ2-1; TRBD2 aligns across 9 bases. CDR1 is SQVTM and CDR2 is ANQGSEA in the germline V gene. This CDR3 is built from 14 residues. V lost 7 bases and J lost 7; bases outside the gene matches: 11. CDR3 nucleotide sequence: TGCAGCGCCAGCGCGCGGCTAGCGGGGAATGAGCAGTTCTTC. Translating it yields CSASARLAGNEQFF.

The chain employs TRBV20-1 and TRBJ1-1; the D is unclear. The germline V gene encodes CDR1 DFQATT and CDR2 SNEGSKA (reference sequence). Trimming cost V 1 base and J 0 bases, with 9 bases left between them. The CDR3 is 14 amino acids. The CDR3 bases are TGCAGTGCTAGAGTTTTCTGGATGAACACTGAAGCTTTCTTT. Its protein product is CSARVFWMNTEAFF.

The J gene is TRBJ2-5, the V gene TRBV18, with TRBD2 as a possible D gene (5 bases). The CDR3 sequence is 15 residues long. V was clipped by 1 base and J by 5 bases, with 14 bases between them. CDR1 KGHSH and CDR2 LQKENI come from the germline V gene. CDR3 residues: CASSPRRDMWETQYF. The DNA for the CDR3 is TGTGCCAGCTCACCACGTCGGGATATGTGGGAGACCCAGTACTTC.

The CDR3 region has the DNA TGTGCCAGCAGCTTAGAAAGATTCACTCCCTACGAGCAGTACTTC. Its translation is CASSLERFTPYEQYF. The chain couples TRBV7-2 to TRBJ2-7; D uncertain. Germline loops: CDR1 SGHTA, CDR2 FQGNSA. V was shortened by 1 base and J by 2 bases, with 12 bases between the two germline ends. The CDR3 runs 15 residues.

The chain couples TRBV12-3 or TRBV12-4 to TRBJ2-1; TRBD2 is a possible D gene (5 bases). The ends were cut back, 6 bases at V and 7 bases at J, with 13 bases in the middle. This CDR3 is built from 13 residues. CDR3 coding DNA: TGTGCCAGCAGCCTGGACTCCCGGAATGAGCAGTTCTTC. Translating gives CASSLDSRNEQFF.

The chain carries TRBV11-2 and TRBJ2-5, with D perhaps matching TRBD2 (6 bases). Germline loops: CDR1 SGHAT, CDR2 FQNNGV. This CDR3 has 12 amino acids. Trimming left V 8 bases short and J 3 bases short, with 10 bases between. The DNA of the CDR3 is TGTGCCAGCGCAAGGGAGGAAGAGACCCAGTACTTC. Protein: CASAREEETQYF.

The chain is built from TRBV7-2 and TRBJ1-2, with TRBD1 identical over 7 bases. The V segment lost 2 bases and the J segment 0 bases; nucleotides outside the gene matches: 6. The CDR3 totals 16 residues. Germline V gene data show CDR1 as SGHTA and CDR2 as FQGNSA. CDR3 coding DNA: TGTGCCAGCAGCTTACAACCGGGACAGCCTAACTATGGCTACACCTTC. The encoded protein is CASSLQPGQPNYGYTF.

V gene TRBV9 combines with J gene TRBJ2-7; 9 bases are a match to TRBD1. V trimming: 3 bases; J trimming: 4 bases; junction bases outside the gene matches: 8. CDR3 size: 15 residues. The germline V gene encodes CDR1 SGDLS and CDR2 YYNGEE. The CDR3 DNA reads as TGTGCCAGCAGCGCGGCCGGGACAGGGAAATACGAGCAGTACTTC. This translates into CASSAAGTGKYEQYF.

The chain couples TRBV3-1 to TRBJ2-7, with 7 bases that match TRBD1. V gave up 4 bases and J gave up 6 bases; unmatched junction bases: 6. CDR3 length equals 13 residues. Germline values: CDR1 LGHDT, CDR2 YNNKEL (reference sequence). CDR3 coding DNA: TGTGCCAGCAGCCGAGTAGGGGGCTCCGAGCAGTACGTC. Protein sequence: CASSRVGGSEQYV.

The rearrangement links TRBV20-1 to TRBJ1-2, with 8 bases aligning to TRBD1. Germline V CDR1 and CDR2: DFQATT, SNEGSKA (reference sequence). J gave up 4 bases and V 2 bases, and 9 bases lay outside the gene matches. The CDR3 consists of 15 residues. The CDR3 spells CSARPGGLIAYGYTF. In nucleotides, the CDR3 is TGCAGTGCTAGACCAGGGGGCCTAATCGCCTATGGCTACACCTTC.

This chain connects TRBV6-5 to TRBJ2-2; 9 bases agree with TRBD1. The V and J ends lost 6 bases and 7 bases, in that order; junction bases with no gene match: 6. The germline gives CDR1 MNHEY, CDR2 SVGAGI. CDR3 size: 14 residues. The CDR3 loop reads CASRNRGRGGELFF. In nucleotides, the CDR3 is TGTGCCAGCAGGAACAGGGGGCGGGGCGGGGAGCTGTTTTTT.